Included here is one TCR beta chain sequence, with context. The antigen it binds to is not known. Base qualities are missing; no much larger clone stands one base away. Sequencing was performed on an Illumina HiSeq 1500. TCRdb trimmed the raw reads at Q25, called clones with MiXCR and kept productive beta chains. CDR3 protein sequences are deduplicated, and each keeps its most common genes and DNA. The sample table holds 700,000 to 900,000 distinct CDR3 sequences, of which roughly 29% were seen once. The ten largest clones add up to 13% of the sample. This specimen's treatment or condition label, per the study, means: in vitro stimulation with specific CMV peptide epitopes to enrich CMV-specific T cells. The sample is drawn from a study of T cell repertoires in cytomegalovirus infection (dated by TCRdb to the late 2010s). Describing the broader study: Peptide stimulations targeted recently identified HLA-C-restricted CMV epitopes, whose presentation resists viral immunomodulation, together with well-studied HLA-B-restricted epitopes. Donor HLA type was relevant to the analysis, as public TCR beta signatures indicated carriage of CMV infection together with the matching HLA type.

On the study overall, not on this receptor specifically: The ex vivo response was dominated by HLA-C-restricted CMV-specific TCR beta clonotypes, which also provided the single most frequent clonotype in two of eight donors. Cumulative frequency of public TCR beta family members discriminated carriers of CMV infection plus the relevant HLA type in this cohort and an independent approximately 350-donor cohort.

V is shortened by 1 base, J by 4 bases, and the region joining them spans 19 bases. The CDR3 starts with the cysteine, ends with the phenylalanine, and has 17 residues. Only the CDR3 portion is preserved as DNA: 51 bases, with reading frame beginning at the first base. CDR1 and CDR2 (LGHNA, YSLEER) derive from the germline V gene. This receptor chain uses TRBV4-3 and TRBJ1-2; TRBD1 is a weak D gene call, 5 bases matching. This specimen consisted of cultured CD8+ T cells from PBMCs, obtained from culture after CMV antigen stimulation. This receptor was obtained from a human donor in good health (CMV status not recorded). Some clones in this sample may be carry-over from other donors' samples. The CDR3 corresponds to CASSQAVGRDNTYGYTF. The DNA sequence is given as TGCGCCAGCAGCCAAGCTGTGGGGCGTGACAACACCTATGGCTACACCTTC.